Following are 5 T cell receptor beta chains from one sample sequenced in a study of T cell clusters in autoimmune cytopenias. Multiplex touch-down PCR amplified TRB using TRB-A and TRB-B pools in one tube. From its re-call of the multiplex PCR reads, TCRdb lists each CDR3 protein once, without DNA. The sample spans 550 to 800 distinct CDR3 sequences; the ten largest clones claim 30% to 45%. Each sample's input was 250 ng genomic DNA, some 34,000 genome equivalents. Separately, the same data were catalogued under a study of T cell repertoires in aging, cancer and after chemotherapy.

The sequencing input was peripheral blood. The receptor set was obtained from a human donor with an autoimmune cytopenia or autoimmune hepatitis (not recorded which).

Here the CDR3 reads CASSQGVAGGYEQYF. This chain joins TRBV4-1 and TRBJ2-7; the TCRdb D gene call, TRBD2, has no DNA to confirm it. The CDR3 is 15 amino acids. Germline lookup yields CDR1 MGHRA and CDR2 YSYEKL.

This clonotype is deemed medium-sized by its frequency. This chain joins TRBV20-1 and TRBJ2-1; checking the TCRdb D call of TRBD1 is not possible without DNA. CDR1 DFQATT and CDR2 SNEGSKA come from the germline V gene (reference sequence). The CDR3 covers 16 residues. CDR3: CSARVYSGTGYNEQFF.

Judged by frequency, this clonotype is large (0.1 to 1%). V is TRBV10-3 and J is TRBJ1-2; TCRdb's D gene call, TRBD1, goes unchecked for lack of DNA. The germline V gene has CDR1 ENHRY and CDR2 SYGVKD. This CDR3 is built from 14 residues. The CDR3 protein is CAISTGQGARGYTF.

The chain carries TRBV7-9 and TRBJ2-5; absent DNA, TCRdb's TRBD1 call cannot be checked. Germline values: CDR1 SEHNR, CDR2 FQNEAQ (reference sequence). The CDR3 totals 16 residues. The CDR3 loop is CASSTSDRGTEETQYF.

This clonotype is large by frequency. The rearrangement uses TRBV27 and TRBJ2-3. Germline V gives CDR1 MNHEY, CDR2 SMNVEV (reference sequence). The CDR3 sequence is 15 residues long. Here the CDR3 reads CASSLSRRSTDTQYF.